This note documents a single TCR beta chain sequence. The record originates from a study of blood T cell repertoires in COVID-19. Study context: Samples of COVID-19 (acute and convalescent) were obtained from the United States, Italy and Spain. T cells, B-cell-depleted T cells, or PBMCs supplied cDNA or gDNA.

As handled by the study authors: Researchers report that nucleated cell counts were estimated from reference gene primer amplification. Using immunoSEQ multiplex PCR, the repertoire was profiled, and TCRdb retains in-frame clones only, with some absent. The DNA gave D and trimming, while V, J and clone size come from that table. This sample has about 190,000 clones, with 70% to 80% found just once. This receptor was obtained from a man between 50 and 59 years old who had recovered from COVID-19. Sequencing was done on a sample of peripheral blood.

The CDR3, as DNA: TGTGCCAGCAGCCAAGAGGATCTAGTGAGGGAGCTGTTTTTT. It codes for CASSQEDLVRELFF. The rearrangement joins TRBV4-2 to TRBJ2-2; D not certain. The CDR3 totals 14 residues. With 0 bases removed from V and 9 bases from J, the gap between germline ends came to 11 bases. Germline loops: CDR1 LGHNA, CDR2 YNFKEQ.